This entry is about one T cell receptor beta chain. The data stem from a study of blood T cell repertoires in COVID-19. On the study more broadly: Material from acute and convalescent COVID-19 was sourced from the United States, Italy and Spain. T cells, B-cell-depleted T cells, or PBMCs provided the cDNA or gDNA that served as material.

CDR1 and CDR2 from the germline V gene are MNHEY and SVGEGT. The ends lost 5 bases at V and 5 bases at J; junction bases unmatched: 8. This CDR3 contains 16 residues. In the study's own analysis: Amplification of reference gene primers provided the estimated nucleated cell counts. Only in-frame clones appear in the TCRdb table, and some are missing; sequencing was by immunoSEQ multiplex PCR. V and J calls and clone size are those listed in that table; D and trimming were worked out from the DNA. The table records roughly 90,000 clones, over 75% of them present only once. This sequence originates from a woman aged 80 or older with active or convalescent COVID-19. The material sequenced was peripheral blood. The chain combines TRBV6-2 or TRBV6-3 with TRBJ2-3, with 12 bases that match TRBD2. The CDR3 sequence is CASSTGLAGRIDTQYF. CDR3 coding DNA: TGTGCCAGCAGTACCGGACTAGCGGGAAGGATAGATACGCAGTATTTT.